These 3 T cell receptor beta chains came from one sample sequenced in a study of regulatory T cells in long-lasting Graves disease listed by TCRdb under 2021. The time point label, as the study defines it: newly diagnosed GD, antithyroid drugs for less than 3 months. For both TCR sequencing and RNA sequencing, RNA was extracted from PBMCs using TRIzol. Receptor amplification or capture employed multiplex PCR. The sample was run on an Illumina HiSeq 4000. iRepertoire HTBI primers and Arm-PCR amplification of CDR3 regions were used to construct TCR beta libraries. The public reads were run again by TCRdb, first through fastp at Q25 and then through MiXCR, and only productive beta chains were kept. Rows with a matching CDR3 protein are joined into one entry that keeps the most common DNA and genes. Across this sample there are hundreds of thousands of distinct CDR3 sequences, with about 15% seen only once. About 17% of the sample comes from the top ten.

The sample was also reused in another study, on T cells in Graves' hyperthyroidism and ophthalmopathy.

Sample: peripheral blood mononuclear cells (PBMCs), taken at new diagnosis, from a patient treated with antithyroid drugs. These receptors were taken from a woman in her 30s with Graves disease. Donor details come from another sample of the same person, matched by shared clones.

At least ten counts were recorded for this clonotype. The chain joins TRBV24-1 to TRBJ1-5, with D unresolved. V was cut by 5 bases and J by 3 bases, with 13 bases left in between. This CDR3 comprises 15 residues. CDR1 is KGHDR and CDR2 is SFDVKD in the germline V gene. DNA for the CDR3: TGTGCCACCAGTGGGGCGGGGAGCCCCAATCAGCCCCAGCATTTT. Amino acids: CATSGAGSPNQPQHF.

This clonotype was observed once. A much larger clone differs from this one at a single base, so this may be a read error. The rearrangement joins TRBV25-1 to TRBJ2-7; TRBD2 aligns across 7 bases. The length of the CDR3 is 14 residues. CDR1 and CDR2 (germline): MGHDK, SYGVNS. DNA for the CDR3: TGTACCAGCAGTGAAACTGGGGGGGCCTACGAGCAGTACTTC. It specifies CTSSETGGAYEQYF.

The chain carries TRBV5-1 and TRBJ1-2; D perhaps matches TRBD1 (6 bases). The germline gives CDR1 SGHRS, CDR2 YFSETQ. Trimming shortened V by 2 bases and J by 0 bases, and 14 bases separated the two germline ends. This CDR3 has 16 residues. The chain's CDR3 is CASSFETGRPNYGYTF. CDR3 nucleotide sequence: TGCGCCAGCAGCTTCGAAACAGGGCGACCTAACTATGGCTACACCTTC.